Following are 2 T cell receptor beta chains from one sample sequenced in a study of blood T cell repertoires in COVID-19. This table comes from immunoSEQ multiplex PCR, and its TCRdb copy is limited to in-frame clones, with some not included. The data show more than 350,000 clones, with 88% seen just once and about 1.5% held by the top ten. Input material: PBMCs or T cells enriched from blood (not recorded which). All receptors come from a woman aged 18-29 years who had been exposed to COVID-19.

The chain joins TRBV11-2 to TRBJ2-7; D remains ambiguous. CDR3 length: 13 amino acids. CDR1 is SGHAT and CDR2 is FQNNGV in the germline V gene. Trimming shortened V by 0 bases and J by 7 bases, and 10 bases separated the two germline ends. For the CDR3, the DNA is TGTGCCAGCAGCTTAGATCGGTCAGGAGAGCAGTACTTC. It yields the protein CASSLDRSGEQYF.

This clone has a single count. V is TRBV4-3 and J is TRBJ1-4; the D gene is possibly TRBD1 (6 bases). Germline V gives CDR1 LGHNA, CDR2 YSLEER. The CDR3 spans 16 residues. The ends were cut back, 2 bases at V and 0 bases at J, with 10 bases in the middle. The CDR3 bases are TGCGCCAGCAGCCAAAAAGGGGGGGCAACTAATGAAAAACTGTTTTTT. It codes for CASSQKGGATNEKLFF.